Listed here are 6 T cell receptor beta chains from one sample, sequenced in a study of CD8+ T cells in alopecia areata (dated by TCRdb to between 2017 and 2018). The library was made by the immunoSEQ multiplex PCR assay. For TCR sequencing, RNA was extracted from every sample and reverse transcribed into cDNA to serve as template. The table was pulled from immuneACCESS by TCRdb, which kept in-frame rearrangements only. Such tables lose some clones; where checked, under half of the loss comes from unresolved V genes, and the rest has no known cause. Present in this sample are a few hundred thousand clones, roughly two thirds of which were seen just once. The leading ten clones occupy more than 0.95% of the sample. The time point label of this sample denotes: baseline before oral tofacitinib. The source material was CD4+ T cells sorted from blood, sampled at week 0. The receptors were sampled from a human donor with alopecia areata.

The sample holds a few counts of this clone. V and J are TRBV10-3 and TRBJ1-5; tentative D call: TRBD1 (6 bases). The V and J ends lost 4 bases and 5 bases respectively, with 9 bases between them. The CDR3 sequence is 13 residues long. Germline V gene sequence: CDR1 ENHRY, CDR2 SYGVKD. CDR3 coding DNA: TGTGCCATCAGTGCGGGGGCCGATCAGCCCCAGCATTTT. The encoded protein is CAISAGADQPQHF.

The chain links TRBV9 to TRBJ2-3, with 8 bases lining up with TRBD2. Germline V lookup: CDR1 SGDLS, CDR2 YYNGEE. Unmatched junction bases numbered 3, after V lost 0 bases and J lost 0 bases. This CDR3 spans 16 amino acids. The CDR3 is CASSVVVAGSTDTQYF. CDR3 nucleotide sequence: TGTGCCAGCAGCGTAGTCGTAGCGGGGAGCACAGATACGCAGTATTTT.

CDR3 nucleotide sequence: TGTGCCTGGAGTGTCTACAGGGAGTCACCCCTCCACTTT. Translation: CAWSVYRESPLHF. The chain recombines TRBV30 with TRBJ1-6; D is possibly TRBD1 (6 bases). Trimming cost V 0 bases and J 10 bases, with 10 bases left between them. CDR1 GTSNPN and CDR2 SVGIG come from the germline V gene (reference sequence). The CDR3 spans 13 residues.

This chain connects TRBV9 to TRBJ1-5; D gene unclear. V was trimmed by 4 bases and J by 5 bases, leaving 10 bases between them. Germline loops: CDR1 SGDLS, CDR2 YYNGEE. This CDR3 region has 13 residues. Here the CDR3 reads CASSSDTYQPQHF. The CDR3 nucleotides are TGTGCCAGCAGCTCCGACACCTATCAGCCCCAGCATTTT.

CDR3 sequence reads: CASSLGVFANTGELFF. CDR3 DNA sequence: TGTGCCAGCAGCTTGGGGGTTTTTGCGAACACCGGGGAGCTGTTTTTT. The gene calls are TRBV5-4 and TRBJ2-2; D is unresolved. Germline values: CDR1 SGHNT, CDR2 YYREEE (reference sequence). This CDR3 is built from 16 residues. Trimming pared 0 bases from V and 0 bases from J, leaving 9 bases between. Filled out from reference TRBV5-4 and TRBJ2-2, the complete variable domain reads ETGVTQSPTHLIKTRGQQVTLRCSSQSGHNTVSWYQQALGQGPQFIFQYYREEENGRGNFPPRFSGLQFPNYSSELNVNALELDDSALYLCASSLGVFANTGELFFGEGSRLTVL.

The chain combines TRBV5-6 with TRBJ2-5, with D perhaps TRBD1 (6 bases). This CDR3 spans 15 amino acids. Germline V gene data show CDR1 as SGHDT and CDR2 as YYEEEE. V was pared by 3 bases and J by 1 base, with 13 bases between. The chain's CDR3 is CASSSQGRGQETQYF. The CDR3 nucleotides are TGTGCCAGCAGCTCCCAGGGCAGGGGCCAAGAGACCCAGTACTTC.